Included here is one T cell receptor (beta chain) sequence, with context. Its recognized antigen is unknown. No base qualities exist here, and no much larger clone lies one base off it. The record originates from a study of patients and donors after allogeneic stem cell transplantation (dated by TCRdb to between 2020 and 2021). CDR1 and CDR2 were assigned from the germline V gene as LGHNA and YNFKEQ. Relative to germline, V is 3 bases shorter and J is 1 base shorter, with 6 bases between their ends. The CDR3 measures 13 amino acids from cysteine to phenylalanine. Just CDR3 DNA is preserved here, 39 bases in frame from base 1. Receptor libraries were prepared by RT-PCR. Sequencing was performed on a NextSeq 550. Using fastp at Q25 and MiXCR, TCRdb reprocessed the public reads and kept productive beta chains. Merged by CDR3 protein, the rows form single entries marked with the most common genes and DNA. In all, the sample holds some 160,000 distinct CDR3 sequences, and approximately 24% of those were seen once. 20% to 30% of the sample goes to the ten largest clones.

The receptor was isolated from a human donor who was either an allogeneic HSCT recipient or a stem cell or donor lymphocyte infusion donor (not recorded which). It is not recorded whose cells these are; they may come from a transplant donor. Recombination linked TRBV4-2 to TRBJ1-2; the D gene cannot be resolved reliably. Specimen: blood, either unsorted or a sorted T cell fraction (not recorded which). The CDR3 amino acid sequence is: CASSHDGNYGYTF. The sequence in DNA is TGTGCCAGCAGCCATGACGGTAACTATGGCTACACCTTC.